This is a list of T cell receptor beta chains from one sample in a study of T cell responses to AZD1222 COVID-19 vaccine. Generated by immunoSEQ multiplex PCR, the TCRdb table keeps only in-frame clones and is missing some. Seen here are about 150,000 clones, 91% observed once, and the top ten hold more than 1.4%. This specimen was peripheral blood, taken on day 0 of AZD1222 vaccination. Receptors were obtained from an adult in good health. Each CDR3 is given with its conserved first and last residue. Fields, in order: J gene, V gene, D gene, clone size, CDR3 protein, CDR3 DNA. The D gene is left open where the match is weak. Size values are once, few and many counts, or a class for expanded clones, and some rows have none.

TRBJ2-2 TRBV15 - - CATSSLRYTGELFF TGTGCCACCAGCAGTCTCAGGTACACCGGGGAGCTGTTTTTT
TRBJ2-1 TRBV7-2 - - CASSLASGGSQFF TGTGCCAGCAGCTTAGCATCCGGGGGCTCTCAGTTCTTC
TRBJ2-5 TRBV7-2 - - CASSLASSVSETQYF TGTGCCAGCAGCTTAGCGTCTAGCGTTTCAGAGACCCAGTACTTC
TRBJ2-7 TRBV6-5 - - CASTRQYEQYF TGTGCCAGCACCCGACAGTACGAGCAGTACTTC
TRBJ2-7 TRBV5-4 TRBD2 - CASSLASGGKYEQYF TGTGCCAGCAGCTTGGCTAGCGGGGGGAAATACGAGCAGTACTTC
TRBJ2-2 TRBV7-9 - - CASSLSDRELFF TGTGCCAGCAGCTTATCGGACAGGGAGCTGTTTTTT
TRBJ1-6 TRBV6-5 - - CASSQGTYGSPLHF TGTGCCAGCAGTCAGGGGACGTACGGTTCACCCCTCCACTTT
TRBJ1-5 TRBV4-2 - - CASSQGGGPYSNQPQHF TGTGCCAGCAGCCAAGGGGGGGGGCCATATAGCAATCAGCCCCAGCATTTT
TRBJ2-1 TRBV28 TRBD2 - CASSPPIAGGPNEQFF TGTGCCAGCAGTCCCCCCATAGCGGGAGGGCCCAATGAGCAGTTCTTC
TRBJ2-7 TRBV30 - - CAWSGRGWSYEQYF TGTGCCTGGAGTGGCCGGGGTTGGTCCTACGAGCAGTACTTC
TRBJ1-5 TRBV3-1/TRBV3-2 - few CASSHGPGRLNQPQHF TGTGCCAGCAGCCATGGTCCGGGGCGGCTCAATCAGCCCCAGCATTTT
TRBJ2-4 TRBV5-5 - - CASSLGVLTKNIQYF TGTGCCAGCAGCTTAGGCGTCTTAACCAAAAACATTCAGTACTTC
TRBJ2-7 TRBV11-2 - - CASSLVVGPRSYEQYF TGTGCCAGCAGCTTAGTCGTAGGGCCTCGCTCCTACGAGCAGTACTTC
TRBJ1-4 TRBV24-1 - - CATSGVWITNEKLFF TGTGCCACCAGTGGGGTTTGGATAACTAATGAAAAACTGTTTTTT
TRBJ1-5 TRBV2 - - CASGPQGIKEPQHF TGTGCCAGCGGGCCACAGGGAATTAAGGAGCCCCAGCATTTT
TRBJ2-3 TRBV29-1 - - CSVASRSSGTDTQYF TGCAGCGTTGCGTCGAGGTCTAGCGGCACAGATACGCAGTATTTT
TRBJ2-7 TRBV18 - - CASSPSVDRASEQYF TGTGCCAGCTCTCCGTCCGTCGACCGCGCTAGTGAGCAGTACTTC
TRBJ1-6 TRBV11-2 - - CASSSNRAVYNSPLHF TGTGCCAGCAGCTCGAACCGGGCCGTCTATAATTCACCCCTCCACTTT
TRBJ2-7 TRBV6-6 - - CASSRLTSFSGEQYF TGTGCCAGCAGCCGTCTTACTAGCTTCTCGGGCGAGCAGTACTTC
TRBJ2-1 TRBV24-1 - - CATSDSYYNEQFF TGTGCCACCAGTGATTCGTATTACAATGAGCAGTTCTTC
TRBJ1-1 TRBV5-4 TRBD1 - CASSFDREEMNTEAFF TGTGCCAGCAGCTTCGACAGGGAGGAAATGAACACTGAAGCTTTCTTT